Listed below are T cell receptor beta chains from one sample, sequenced in a study of blood T cell repertoires in COVID-19. Generated by immunoSEQ multiplex PCR, the TCRdb table keeps only in-frame clones and is missing some. The sample carries 150,000 to 190,000 clones, 80% to 90% recorded once. The source material was PBMCs or T cells enriched from blood (not recorded which). Receptor source: a middle-aged man who had recovered from COVID-19. The CDR3 runs from the conserved cysteine through the conserved F or W. The D gene is left open where the match is weak. The listing skips clone size in some rows; elsewhere it reads once, few, many or a size class.

D	V	size	J	DNA	CDR3
TRBD1	TRBV18	once	TRBJ2-6	TGTGCCAGCTCACATTCCGGGACAGGGGCGATCTCTGGGGCCAACGTCCTGACTTTC	CASSHSGTGAISGANVLTF
NA	TRBV7-3	NA	TRBJ2-6	TGTGCCAGCAGTCGAGGGTCTGGGGCCAACGTCCTGACTTTC	CASSRGSGANVLTF
TRBD1	TRBV6-5	NA	TRBJ2-1	TGTGCCAGCAGTTACGGGGGACAGGGACCCTACAATGAGCAGTTCTTC	CASSYGGQGPYNEQFF
NA	TRBV4-3	NA	TRBJ2-7	TGCGCCAGCAGCCAAGGGCCCATGACTGGCCAGCAGTACTTC	CASSQGPMTGQQYF
TRBD1	TRBV5-1	NA	TRBJ2-1	TGCGCCAGCAGCTTGCCGGGACAGGGGGCCCACAATGAGCAGTTCTTC	CASSLPGQGAHNEQFF
TRBD1	TRBV7-6	NA	TRBJ1-5	TGTGCCAGCAGCTTAGGACAGGGAGACAATCAGCCCCAGCATTTT	CASSLGQGDNQPQHF
TRBD2	TRBV7-9	NA	TRBJ2-7	TGTGCCAGCAGCTCGGGACTAGCGGATCCCTACGAGCAGTACTTC	CASSSGLADPYEQYF
TRBD1	TRBV5-1	NA	TRBJ2-5	TGCGCCAGCAGCTTGGCGGGACAGGAAGAGACCCAGTACTTC	CASSLAGQEETQYF
NA	TRBV6-5	NA	TRBJ2-7	TGTGCCAGCACCCGGGACATAAGCTACGAGCAGTACTTC	CASTRDISYEQYF
NA	TRBV19	once	TRBJ2-6	TGTGCCAGTAGTATATATCGGGGTTCTGGGGCCAACGTCCTGACTTTC	CASSIYRGSGANVLTF
TRBD2	TRBV5-1	NA	TRBJ2-3	TGCGCCAGCAGCTTGGGTAGCGGGGGGGTAAGCACAGATACGCAGTATTTT	CASSLGSGGVSTDTQYF
NA	TRBV29-1	NA	TRBJ1-4	TGCAGCGTACAACTTACAGGGGAAAAACTGTTTTTT	CSVQLTGEKLFF
NA	TRBV7-6	NA	TRBJ1-6	TGTGCCAGCAGCTTATTAGGACAGAATAATTCACCCCTCCACTTT	CASSLLGQNNSPLHF
NA	TRBV6-4	once	TRBJ1-5	TGTGCCAGCAGTGACTCCAGCGGACGCCCCACTGGGTATAGCAATCAGCCCCAGCATTTT	CASSDSSGRPTGYSNQPQHF
NA	TRBV19	NA	TRBJ1-1	TGTGCCAGTAGTATAGACGGGGGGATCAACACTGAAGCTTTCTTT	CASSIDGGINTEAFF
TRBD1	TRBV4-1	NA	TRBJ2-5	TGCGCCAGCAGCCCTACAGGGGGCTTAGAGACCCAGTACTTC	CASSPTGGLETQYF
TRBD1	TRBV25-1	NA	TRBJ1-2	TGTGCCAGCAGTGGCGACAGGGCTACTCGTGGCTACACCTTC	CASSGDRATRGYTF
NA	TRBV19	NA	TRBJ1-3	TGTGCCAGTAGCGGGGTATCTGGAAACACCATATATTTT	CASSGVSGNTIYF
NA	TRBV5-1	NA	TRBJ1-4	TGCGCCAGCAGCCCCACAGGGTCGTCAACTAATGAAAAACTGTTTTTT	CASSPTGSSTNEKLFF
NA	TRBV30	NA	TRBJ1-2	TGTGCCTGGAGGATTGGCGGTAACTATGGCTACACCTTC	CAWRIGGNYGYTF
TRBD2	TRBV5-1	NA	TRBJ2-5	TGCGCCAGCAGCTCGGGACTAGCGGGGCAAGAGACCCAGTACTTC	CASSSGLAGQETQYF
NA	TRBV2	NA	TRBJ2-1	TGTGCCAGCAAGGGGTACACTGAGCAGTTCTTC	CASKGYTEQFF
TRBD1	TRBV5-8	NA	TRBJ2-5	TGTGCCAGCAGCTTGGAGGAGACAGGGGTGTTGAAGACCCAGTACTTC	CASSLEETGVLKTQYF
TRBD1	TRBV7-2	NA	TRBJ2-7	TGTGCCAGCAGCCCGGGACAGGGGGCACAGGAGCAGTACTTC	CASSPGQGAQEQYF
TRBD1	TRBV5-5	NA	TRBJ1-4	TGTGCCAGCAGCTCACCAGGGGGCGGGGGTAATGAAAAACTGTTTTTT	CASSSPGGGGNEKLFF
NA	TRBV5-5	NA	TRBJ2-5	TGTGCCAGCAGCTTGGACGGGGGGCCGGGGCCCCAGTACTTC	CASSLDGGPGPQYF
TRBD1	TRBV28	NA	TRBJ1-2	TGTGCCAGCAGACTGGGACAGGGGTCCTATGGCTACACCTTC	CASRLGQGSYGYTF
TRBD1	TRBV2	NA	TRBJ1-1	TGTGCCAGCAAGCCCGGACAGGGTGTTCATTTAGCTTTCTTT	CASKPGQGVHLAFF
NA	TRBV16	NA	TRBJ1-2	TGTGCCAGCAGCCAATCGCTGGGCGACAACACCTTC	CASSQSLGDNTF
TRBD1	TRBV6-5	NA	TRBJ1-1	TGTGCCAGCAGGAGGACAGGGGGCACTGAAGCTTTCTTT	CASRRTGGTEAFF
NA	TRBV7-2	NA	TRBJ1-5	TGTGCCAGCAGTTGGGGGGGGGACCAGCCCCAGCATTTT	CASSWGGDQPQHF
NA	TRBV5-4	many	TRBJ2-5	TGTGCCAGCAGCCCAACAGGGAAGGAGACCCAGTACTTC	CASSPTGKETQYF
NA	TRBV2	few	TRBJ1-6	TGTGCCATCAGACAGGTGGATAATTCACCCCTCCACTTT	CAIRQVDNSPLHF
TRBD1	TRBV7-2	NA	TRBJ2-2	TGTGCCAGCAGCCACCGGACAGGGTCAGCGAACACCGGGGAGCTGTTTTTT	CASSHRTGSANTGELFF
TRBD1	TRBV5-6	NA	TRBJ2-1	TGTGCCAGCAGCTTACAGGGGGCGCAGATTAATGAGCAGTTCTTC	CASSLQGAQINEQFF
NA	TRBV19	NA	TRBJ1-5	TGTGCCAGTAGTCGGACAGCTCGGGGCAATCAGCCCCAGCATTTT	CASSRTARGNQPQHF
NA	TRBV11-2	NA	TRBJ2-3	TGTGCCAGCAGCTTAGGCCTTATACATAGCACAGATACGCAGTATTTT	CASSLGLIHSTDTQYF
TRBD1	TRBV4-1	NA	TRBJ1-4	TGCGCCAGCAGCCAGAGACCGGGACAGGGAAAAGCAACTAATGAAAAACTGTTTTTT	CASSQRPGQGKATNEKLFF